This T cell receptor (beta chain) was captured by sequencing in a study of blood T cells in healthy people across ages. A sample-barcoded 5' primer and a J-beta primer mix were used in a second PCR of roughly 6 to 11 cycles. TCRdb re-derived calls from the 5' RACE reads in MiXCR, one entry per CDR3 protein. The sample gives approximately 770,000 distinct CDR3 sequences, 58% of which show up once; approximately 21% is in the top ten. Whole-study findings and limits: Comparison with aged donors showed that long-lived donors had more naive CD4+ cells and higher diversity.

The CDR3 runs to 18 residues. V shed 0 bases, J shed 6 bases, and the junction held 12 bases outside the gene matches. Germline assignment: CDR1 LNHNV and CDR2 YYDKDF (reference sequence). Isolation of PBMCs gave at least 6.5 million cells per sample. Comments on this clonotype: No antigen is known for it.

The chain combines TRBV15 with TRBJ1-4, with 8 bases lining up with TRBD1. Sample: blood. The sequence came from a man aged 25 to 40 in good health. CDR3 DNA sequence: TGTGCCACCAGCAGAGATCTCGGCTCAGGGGGCATGGATGAAAAACTGTTTTTT. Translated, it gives CATSRDLGSGGMDEKLFF.